The 2 T cell receptor beta chains below all came from one sample that was sequenced in a study of blood T cell repertoires in COVID-19. Libraries were prepared by immunoSEQ multiplex PCR; TCRdb keeps only in-frame clonotypes and omits some of them. The sample holds some 300,000 clones; roughly 84% are singletons and the top ten take approximately 0.99%. The sample comprised PBMCs or T cells enriched from blood (not recorded which). Receptors originate from a woman aged 25 to 39 who had recovered from COVID-19.

The chain couples TRBV5-4 to TRBJ1-5, with TRBD1 matching over 7 bases. The ends lost 2 bases at V and 6 bases at J; junction bases unmatched: 8. The CDR3 is 15 residues long. Germline V gives CDR1 SGHNT, CDR2 YYREEE (reference sequence). The CDR3: CASSLSPTGPQPQHF. In DNA form, the CDR3 reads TGTGCCAGCAGCTTATCTCCGACAGGGCCTCAGCCCCAGCATTTT.

The V call is TRBV9, the J call TRBJ1-2, with 10 positions matching TRBD1. J lost 2 bases, V lost 3 bases, and 7 bases had no gene match. Looked up from germline, CDR1 is SGDLS and CDR2 is YYNGEE. CDR3 length: 16 residues. CDR3 amino acids: CASSADPGQGNYGYTF. The CDR3 DNA reads as TGTGCCAGCAGCGCGGACCCGGGACAGGGGAACTATGGCTACACCTTC. The full variable domain, with the rest looked up from reference TRBV9 and TRBJ1-2, is DSGVTQTPKHLITATGQRVTLRCSPRSGDLSVYWYQQSLDQGLQFLIQYYNGEERAKGNILERFSAQQFPDLHSELNLSSLELGDSALYFCASSADPGQGNYGYTFGSGTRLTVV.